One and the same sample provided the 27 T cell receptor beta chains below, sequenced in a study of technical replicates of blood from several donors. The assay was immunoSEQ multiplex PCR, and TCRdb's table has in-frame clones only and misses some. The table lists under 85,000 clones, around 94% of them singletons. Sequenced: T cells isolated from PBMCs. These receptor sequences come from a human donor in good health.

V and J are TRBV7-9 and TRBJ2-1; 7 nucleotides line up with TRBD2. V lost 3 bases and J lost 10; bases outside the gene matches: 6. In germline, CDR1 is SEHNR, CDR2 FQNEAQ (reference sequence). The CDR3 covers 13 residues. The CDR3 bases are TGTGCCAGCAGCTTCCGGGGGGAGGGGGAGCAGTTCTTC. Its protein is CASSFRGEGEQFF.

V and J are TRBV15 and TRBJ2-7; tentative D call: TRBD2 (6 bases). Trimming left V 5 bases short and J 3 bases short, with 8 bases between. Germline-derived CDR1 and CDR2 are LNHNV and YYDKDF (reference sequence). This CDR3 is 12 amino acids long. In nucleotides, the CDR3 is TGTGCCACCAGCGGGAGGAGCTACGAGCAGTACTTC. It codes for CATSGRSYEQYF.

This clone came up once. The chain has TRBV18 and TRBJ2-3; 7 positions match TRBD1. V was clipped by 4 bases and J by 3 bases; unmatched bases: 4. The CDR3 is 14 residues long. Germline V CDR1 and CDR2: KGHSH, LQKENI. The CDR3 DNA is TGTGCCAGCTCACAAACAGGGGTGACAGATACGCAGTATTTT. This gives the protein CASSQTGVTDTQYF.

The rearrangement uses TRBV9 and TRBJ2-7; D unclear. The CDR3 is made up of 13 amino acids. Germline V gene sequence: CDR1 SGDLS, CDR2 YYNGEE. Trimming took 0 bases from V and 0 from J, leaving 4 bases between them. The CDR3 is CASSVGPSYEQYF. The DNA for the CDR3 is TGTGCCAGCAGCGTAGGGCCCTCCTACGAGCAGTACTTC. Supplemented by reference TRBV9 and TRBJ2-7, the full variable domain reads DSGVTQTPKHLITATGQRVTLRCSPRSGDLSVYWYQQSLDQGLQFLIQYYNGEERAKGNILERFSAQQFPDLHSELNLSSLELGDSALYFCASSVGPSYEQYFGPGTRLTVT.

The chain joins TRBV4-1 to TRBJ1-2; 7 bases are shared with TRBD1. The V gene end was trimmed by 5 bases and the J gene end by 6 bases; junction bases not matched to a gene: 9. Germline V gene sequence: CDR1 MGHRA, CDR2 YSYEKL. CDR3 length: 14 residues. The CDR3 spells CASSSFAQGNGYTF. The CDR3 nucleotides are TGCGCCAGCAGCTCATTCGCACAGGGGAATGGCTACACCTTC.

V gene TRBV30 combines with J gene TRBJ1-2; D unresolved. The CDR3 length is 12 residues. Germline assignment: CDR1 GTSNPN and CDR2 SVGIG (reference sequence). V shed 1 base and J shed 4 bases, with 7 bases lying between them. The CDR3 nucleotides are TGTGCCTGGAGTGCGTCCTCCTATGGCTACACCTTC. This gives the protein CAWSASSYGYTF.

The rearrangement links TRBV27 to TRBJ2-7; D may be TRBD1 (6 bases). Per germline, CDR1 MNHEY and CDR2 SMNVEV (reference sequence). V was clipped by 5 bases and J by 5 bases, with 13 bases between them. The CDR3 extends over 13 amino acids. CDR3 residues: CASSLAGVNEQYF. In DNA, the CDR3 is TGTGCCAGCAGTCTAGCAGGGGTGAACGAGCAGTACTTC.

The V call is TRBV25-1, the J call TRBJ1-2; D is ambiguous. CDR1 is MGHDK, CDR2 SYGVNS, per germline. The V end was cut by 4 bases, the J end by 6 bases, with 12 bases between. The CDR3 is 13 residues long. CDR3 coding DNA: TGTGCCAGCAGTGGTTTATTGGCCGATGGCTACACCTTC. Residues: CASSGLLADGYTF.

V is TRBV27 and J is TRBJ1-2, with TRBD1 identical over 7 bases. The germline V gene has CDR1 MNHEY and CDR2 SMNVEV (reference sequence). This CDR3 contains 11 residues. V gave up 8 bases and J gave up 4 bases; unmatched junction bases: 1. This CDR3 reads CASSGGYGYTF. The CDR3 coding sequence is TGTGCCAGCTCAGGGGGCTATGGCTACACCTTC.

This clone was counted a single time. V gene TRBV6-5 combines with J gene TRBJ2-7, with 8 bases fitting TRBD1. Trimming took 5 bases from V and 4 from J; bases not matched to a gene: 7. This CDR3 spans 14 amino acids. Germline V gives CDR1 MNHEY, CDR2 SVGAGI. CDR3 sequence reads: CASSPRTGWYEQYF. The DNA of the CDR3 is TGTGCCAGCAGTCCTCGGACAGGGTGGTACGAGCAGTACTTC.

This sequence joins TRBV30 and TRBJ1-5; 8 nucleotides align to TRBD1. The CDR3 spans 13 residues. V was clipped by 5 bases and J by 4 bases; unmatched bases: 4. Per the germline V gene, CDR1 is GTSNPN and CDR2 is SVGIG (reference sequence). The CDR3 reads CAWAGQGNQPQHF. The CDR3, as DNA: TGTGCCTGGGCCGGACAGGGAAATCAGCCCCAGCATTTT.

The genes are TRBV5-8 and TRBJ2-5; 11 bases are shared with TRBD1. The CDR3 is made up of 14 amino acids. The germline V gene encodes CDR1 SGHTS and CDR2 YDEGEE. With 7 bases clipped from V and 5 bases from J, the junction kept 7 bases outside the gene matches. The chain's CDR3 is CASSGQGAWETQYF. In DNA form, the CDR3 reads TGTGCCAGCTCAGGACAGGGGGCGTGGGAGACCCAGTACTTC.

The gene calls are TRBV6-1 and TRBJ1-2; D ambiguous. CDR1 MNHNS and CDR2 SASEGT come from the germline V gene. The CDR3 length is 12 residues. Trimming took off 4 bases at V and 5 bases at J, with 8 bases between the two ends. CDR3 DNA: TGTGCCAGCAGTGCCCAACGGTATGGCTACACCTTC. This codes for CASSAQRYGYTF.

The V and J genes are TRBV19 and TRBJ1-1; TRBD1 agrees at 12 bases. The trim removed 5 bases at V and 3 bases at J, leaving 16 bases unmatched. CDR3 length equals 19 residues. Germline V gene data show CDR1 as LNHDA and CDR2 as SQIVND (reference sequence). CDR3 bases: TGTGCCAGTAGTTATGTATCCGGGACAGGGGGCCTAAGGTACACTGAAGCTTTCTTT. This codes for CASSYVSGTGGLRYTEAFF.

This sequence joins TRBV6-6 and TRBJ1-1; 8 nucleotides line up with TRBD1. V gave up 0 bases and J gave up 2 bases; unmatched junction bases: 2. This CDR3 has 15 amino acids. Germline V gene sequence: CDR1 MNHNY, CDR2 SVGAGI (reference sequence). CDR3 DNA: TGTGCCAGCAGTTACTCAGACAGGGGAAACACTGAAGCTTTCTTT. Amino acid sequence: CASSYSDRGNTEAFF.

This chain connects TRBV5-8 to TRBJ1-1, with TRBD1 as a possible D gene (6 bases). The V end was cut by 0 bases, the J end by 0 bases, with 9 bases between. The germline gives CDR1 SGHTS, CDR2 YDEGEE. The CDR3 has 15 amino acids. This CDR3 reads CASSLVDRLNTEAFF. Here the CDR3 DNA reads TGTGCCAGCAGCTTGGTGGACAGATTGAACACTGAAGCTTTCTTT.

This chain joins TRBV15 and TRBJ2-1; 9 bases match TRBD2. J lost 4 bases, V lost 5 bases, and 12 bases had no gene match. The CDR3 contains 17 residues. Germline loops: CDR1 LNHNV, CDR2 YYDKDF (reference sequence). As DNA, the CDR3 is TGTGCCACCAGCCGAATGACCCCGGGACTAGCTTACAATGAGCAGTTCTTC. Amino acids: CATSRMTPGLAYNEQFF.

This chain links TRBV5-1 with TRBJ1-2; D gene unclear. Trimming took off 0 bases at V and 3 bases at J, with 6 bases between the two ends. Germline V CDR1 and CDR2: SGHRS, YFSETQ. The CDR3 has 13 amino acids. The CDR3 nucleotides are TGCGCCAGCAGCTTGGTAGTTTACTATGGCTACACCTTC. It translates to CASSLVVYYGYTF.

The chain recombines TRBV4-3 with TRBJ1-1; 8 bases agree with TRBD1. This CDR3 is built from 17 residues. Germline V lookup: CDR1 LGHNA, CDR2 YSLEER. V lost 0 bases, J lost 5 bases, and 11 bases stayed unmatched. This chain's CDR3 is CASSQDNMDRAGTEAFF. DNA for the CDR3: TGCGCCAGCAGCCAAGATAATATGGACAGGGCGGGGACTGAAGCTTTCTTT.

The J gene is TRBJ1-2, the V gene TRBV7-6; 7 bases align to TRBD1. CDR1 is SGHVS and CDR2 is FNYEAQ in the germline V gene. CDR3 size: 11 residues. The V and J ends lost 4 bases and 10 bases, in that order; junction bases with no gene match: 3. The CDR3 DNA is TGTGCCAGCAGCTCAACAGGGGACTACACCTTC. Its protein product is CASSSTGDYTF.

The sample holds one count of this clone. The chain's CDR3 is CASSPGWGWNEQYF. The DNA for the CDR3 is TGTGCCAGCAGCCCAGGTTGGGGCTGGAACGAGCAGTACTTC. This chain links TRBV6-6 with TRBJ2-7; D might be TRBD1 (5 bases). There are 14 residues in the CDR3. Germline V lookup: CDR1 MNHNY, CDR2 SVGAGI (reference sequence). Trimming stripped 6 bases from V and 5 bases from J, with 17 bases between.

This rearrangement joins TRBV5-6 to TRBJ1-1; 10 nucleotides match TRBD1. The length of the CDR3 is 15 residues. Unmatched junction bases numbered 7, after V lost 3 bases and J lost 5 bases. Germline lookup yields CDR1 SGHDT and CDR2 YYEEEE. CDR3 sequence: CASSSLGGQGTEAFF. CDR3 sequence (DNA): TGTGCCAGCAGCTCCCTGGGGGGACAGGGGACTGAAGCTTTCTTT.

This clone is a singleton in its sample. This rearrangement joins TRBV7-2 to TRBJ1-4, with D perhaps TRBD1 (5 bases). Germline V lookup: CDR1 SGHTA, CDR2 FQGNSA. The CDR3 spans 14 residues. Trimming cost V 5 bases and J 4 bases, with 11 bases left between them. The CDR3 region has the DNA TGTGCCAGCAGCCAGGGACTGAATAATGAAAAACTGTTTTTT. It encodes CASSQGLNNEKLFF.

The V gene is TRBV15, the J gene TRBJ2-3; 7 bases are shared with TRBD1. Trimming cost V 9 bases and J 2 bases; bases outside gene matches: 2. Germline assignment: CDR1 LNHNV and CDR2 YYDKDF (reference sequence). The CDR3 has 12 residues. DNA of the CDR3: TGTGCCACAGGGGGCTACACAGATACGCAGTATTTT. Amino acid sequence: CATGGYTDTQYF.

The chain employs TRBV6-5 and TRBJ1-1; no clear D gene. The CDR3 contains 11 residues. Trimming pared 6 bases from V and 5 bases from J, leaving 7 bases between. CDR1 is MNHEY, CDR2 SVGAGI, per germline. CDR3 amino acids: CASRLLTEAFF. The CDR3 bases are TGTGCCAGCAGGTTATTGACTGAAGCTTTCTTT.

V usage is TRBV9 and J usage is TRBJ2-3; tentative D call: TRBD2 (5 bases). The CDR3 is made up of 17 amino acids. Germline values: CDR1 SGDLS, CDR2 YYNGEE. The germline V and J ends were trimmed by 0 bases and 2 bases, with 16 bases remaining between them. The CDR3 loop reads CASSVVKGETPTDTQYF. The CDR3, as DNA: TGTGCCAGCAGCGTAGTAAAGGGAGAGACCCCCACAGATACGCAGTATTTT.

The chain uses TRBV5-1 and TRBJ2-7; possible D gene TRBD1, 5 bases. Germline CDR1 reads SGHRS; CDR2 reads YFSETQ. The CDR3 loop spans 15 amino acids. V was pared by 4 bases and J by 3 bases, with 17 bases between. In nucleotides, the CDR3 is TGCGCCAGCAGCCTAAGACAGCCCTCCCTCTACGAGCAGTACTTC. It is translated as CASSLRQPSLYEQYF.